This TCR beta chain was documented in a study of blood T cell repertoires in COVID-19. Study summary: T cells, B-cell-depleted T cells, or PBMCs provided the cDNA or gDNA that served as material.

Germline V gene lookup returns CDR1 LGHDT and CDR2 YNNKEL (reference sequence). The CDR3 runs to 16 residues. Between the trimmed V and J ends, which lost 2 bases and 6 bases, there was a span of 19 bases. Assay: immunoSEQ multiplex PCR; the TCRdb copy retains only in-frame clones and omits some. Of approximately 250,000 clones detected, 80% to 95% appear once; the ten largest clones hold 2.5% to 3%. In terms of age and location, participants ranged from roughly 18 to 100 years and lived in about two dozen US areas. The sample consisted of PBMCs or T cells enriched from blood (not recorded which). This chain links TRBV3-1 (or the pseudogene TRBV3-2) with TRBJ1-2, with D possibly TRBD1 on 5 matching bases. This clonotype was sampled from a man in his forties who had been exposed to COVID-19. The CDR3 here is CASSQIESGGGNGYTF. The CDR3, as DNA: TGTGCCAGCAGCCAAATAGAATCCGGGGGAGGCAATGGCTACACCTTC.